This is a list of T cell receptor beta chains from one sample in a study of T cells in Graves' hyperthyroidism and ophthalmopathy. TCRdb called the multiplex PCR reads again in MiXCR, with one record for every CDR3 protein. The sample comprises hundreds of thousands of distinct CDR3 sequences, roughly 14% of which are singletons, and approximately 13% rests with the top ten. The sequencing input was blood. The receptors come from a man between 18 and 35 years old with Graves' ophthalmopathy. Both conserved end residues are part of each CDR3. D genes are given only for firm matches. Only some rows state a clone size, as once, few, many or a class for expanded clones.

abundance: NA
len: 13
j_gene: TRBJ1-2
d_gene: NA
v_gene: TRBV4-1
CDR3aa: CASRSGQPYGYTF
CDR3nt: TGCGCCAGCAGATCTGGCCAGCCCTATGGCTACACCTTC

abundance: many
len: 16
j_gene: TRBJ2-7
d_gene: TRBD2
v_gene: TRBV10-3
CDR3aa: CAISDSLAGVTYEQYF
CDR3nt: TGTGCCATCAGTGACTCACTAGCGGGGGTTACCTACGAGCAGTACTTC

abundance: few
len: 14
j_gene: TRBJ2-3
d_gene: NA
v_gene: TRBV4-1
CDR3aa: CASSQRVLTDTQYF
CDR3nt: TGCGCCAGCAGCCAGCGGGTCCTAACAGATACGCAGTATTTT

abundance: NA
len: 16
j_gene: TRBJ2-5
d_gene: TRBD1
v_gene: TRBV3-1
CDR3aa: CASSPTGTGDQETQYF
CDR3nt: TGTGCCAGCAGCCCGACCGGGACAGGGGATCAAGAGACCCAGTACTTC

abundance: many
len: 14
j_gene: TRBJ2-3
d_gene: TRBD2
v_gene: TRBV2
CDR3aa: CASSSGEGTDTQYF
CDR3nt: TGTGCCAGCAGCTCGGGGGAGGGGACAGATACGCAGTATTTT

abundance: many
len: 16
j_gene: TRBJ2-5
d_gene: NA
v_gene: TRBV7-9
CDR3aa: CASSFYGDLSQETQYF
CDR3nt: TGTGCCAGCAGCTTTTATGGGGACCTGAGTCAAGAGACCCAGTACTTC

abundance: many
len: 11
j_gene: TRBJ1-1
d_gene: NA
v_gene: TRBV20-1
CDR3aa: CSARANTEAFF
CDR3nt: TGCAGTGCTAGAGCCAACACTGAAGCTTTCTTT

abundance: many
len: 15
j_gene: TRBJ1-2
d_gene: NA
v_gene: TRBV2
CDR3aa: CASSGKTAHNYGYTF
CDR3nt: TGTGCCAGCAGTGGCAAGACGGCGCATAACTATGGCTACACCTTC

abundance: NA
len: 12
j_gene: TRBJ2-7
d_gene: NA
v_gene: TRBV24-1
CDR3aa: CATSDSSNEQYF
CDR3nt: TGTGCCACCAGTGATTCTTCGAACGAGCAGTACTTC

abundance: many
len: 18
j_gene: TRBJ2-1
d_gene: TRBD2
v_gene: TRBV11-3
CDR3aa: CASSLGLAGGSSYNEQFF
CDR3nt: TGTGCCAGCAGCTTGGGACTAGCGGGAGGGAGCTCCTACAATGAGCAGTTCTTC

abundance: few
len: 15
j_gene: TRBJ2-7
d_gene: TRBD2
v_gene: TRBV4-2
CDR3aa: CASSQAPGLAVEQYF
CDR3nt: TGTGCCAGCAGCCAAGCCCCGGGACTAGCAGTCGAGCAGTACTTC

abundance: few
len: 13
j_gene: TRBJ2-5
d_gene: NA
v_gene: TRBV5-8
CDR3aa: CASSFPREETQYF
CDR3nt: TGTGCCAGCAGCTTCCCCAGGGAAGAGACCCAGTACTTC

abundance: many
len: 15
j_gene: TRBJ2-1
d_gene: TRBD1
v_gene: TRBV10-3
CDR3aa: CAISKGQGTYNEQFF
CDR3nt: TGTGCCATCAGTAAGGGACAGGGGACCTACAATGAGCAGTTCTTC

abundance: many
len: 17
j_gene: TRBJ2-5
d_gene: NA
v_gene: TRBV3-1
CDR3aa: CASSQGYSQPGVETQYF
CDR3nt: TGTGCCAGCAGCCAGGGATATTCCCAGCCAGGGGTAGAGACCCAGTACTTC

abundance: NA
len: 16
j_gene: TRBJ2-2
d_gene: NA
v_gene: TRBV20-1
CDR3aa: CSAPSPGTGAPGELFF
CDR3nt: TGCAGTGCTCCCTCCCCCGGGACTGGGGCCCCCGGGGAGCTGTTTTTT

abundance: many
len: 14
j_gene: TRBJ2-3
d_gene: TRBD1
v_gene: TRBV2
CDR3aa: CASNIRGSTDTQYF
CDR3nt: TGTGCCAGCAATATCAGGGGGAGCACAGATACGCAGTATTTT

abundance: few
len: 15
j_gene: TRBJ2-2
d_gene: TRBD1
v_gene: TRBV6-1
CDR3aa: CASSPGQGGSGELFF
CDR3nt: TGTGCCAGCAGTCCGGGACAGGGGGGCTCCGGGGAGCTGTTTTTT

abundance: many
len: 13
j_gene: TRBJ2-1
d_gene: NA
v_gene: TRBV20-1
CDR3aa: CSARDLSDNEQFF
CDR3nt: TGCAGTGCTAGAGATCTAAGCGACAATGAGCAGTTCTTC

abundance: few
len: 14
j_gene: TRBJ2-2
d_gene: NA
v_gene: TRBV15
CDR3aa: CATSRDWVTGELFF
CDR3nt: TGTGCCACCAGCAGAGATTGGGTCACCGGGGAGCTGTTTTTT

abundance: many
len: 15
j_gene: TRBJ2-1
d_gene: NA
v_gene: TRBV12-3/TRBV12-4
CDR3aa: CASSLALRFGTKQFF
CDR3nt: TGTGCCAGCAGTTTAGCGCTAAGGTTTGGGACCAAACAGTTCTTC

abundance: few
len: 11
j_gene: TRBJ2-1
d_gene: NA
v_gene: TRBV7-9
CDR3aa: CASSITGGQFF
CDR3nt: TGTGCCAGCAGTATCACAGGTGGGCAGTTCTTC

abundance: NA
len: 13
j_gene: TRBJ2-2
d_gene: TRBD1
v_gene: TRBV7-9
CDR3aa: CASSEQGNGELFF
CDR3nt: TGTGCCAGCAGCGAACAGGGGAACGGGGAGCTGTTTTTT

abundance: many
len: 13
j_gene: TRBJ2-7
d_gene: NA
v_gene: TRBV12-3/TRBV12-4
CDR3aa: CASSLAGGLEQYF
CDR3nt: TGTGCCAGCAGTTTAGCAGGGGGGCTCGAGCAGTACTTC

abundance: many
len: 14
j_gene: TRBJ1-5
d_gene: NA
v_gene: TRBV2
CDR3aa: CASSEEGSVQPQHF
CDR3nt: TGTGCCAGCAGTGAGGAGGGTTCGGTTCAGCCCCAGCATTTT

abundance: NA
len: 13
j_gene: TRBJ2-7
d_gene: NA
v_gene: TRBV20-1
CDR3aa: CSASRTVLDEQYF
CDR3nt: TGCAGTGCTTCACGGACTGTATTGGACGAGCAGTACTTC

abundance: NA
len: 16
j_gene: TRBJ1-6
d_gene: TRBD1
v_gene: TRBV28
CDR3aa: CASSLETGTYNSPLHF
CDR3nt: TGTGCCAGCAGTTTAGAGACAGGGACCTATAATTCACCCCTCCACTTT

abundance: many
len: 16
j_gene: TRBJ2-3
d_gene: TRBD1
v_gene: TRBV3-1
CDR3aa: CASSQVGTGGTDTQYF
CDR3nt: TGTGCCAGCAGCCAAGTTGGGACAGGGGGCACAGATACGCAGTATTTT

abundance: many
len: 14
j_gene: TRBJ1-2
d_gene: NA
v_gene: TRBV6-1
CDR3aa: CASSAQGLGYGYTF
CDR3nt: TGTGCCAGCAGTGCCCAGGGCCTGGGCTATGGCTACACCTTC

abundance: NA
len: 16
j_gene: TRBJ2-7
d_gene: TRBD1
v_gene: TRBV18
CDR3aa: CASSPLQQGPYYEQYF
CDR3nt: TGTGCCAGCTCACCACTCCAACAGGGGCCTTACTACGAGCAGTACTTC

abundance: many
len: 13
j_gene: TRBJ2-1
d_gene: NA
v_gene: TRBV27
CDR3aa: CASSLSRGGEQFF
CDR3nt: TGTGCCAGCAGTTTATCGAGAGGGGGGGAGCAGTTCTTC

abundance: few
len: 14
j_gene: TRBJ2-2
d_gene: NA
v_gene: TRBV24-1
CDR3aa: CATGGQMNTGELFF
CDR3nt: TGTGCCACAGGAGGACAGATGAACACCGGGGAGCTGTTTTTT

abundance: NA
len: 14
j_gene: TRBJ1-2
d_gene: NA
v_gene: TRBV5-1
CDR3aa: CASSLGQPQYGYTF
CDR3nt: TGCGCCAGCAGCTTGGGACAGCCCCAATATGGCTACACCTTC

abundance: NA
len: 14
j_gene: TRBJ1-4
d_gene: TRBD1
v_gene: TRBV6-1
CDR3aa: CASSEPGQHEKLFF
CDR3nt: TGTGCCAGCAGTGAACCGGGACAGCACGAAAAACTGTTTTTT

abundance: many
len: 14
j_gene: TRBJ2-1
d_gene: NA
v_gene: TRBV4-1
CDR3aa: CASSHPTLGREQFF
CDR3nt: TGCGCCAGCAGCCATCCAACCCTAGGGCGTGAGCAGTTCTTC

abundance: many
len: 15
j_gene: TRBJ1-1
d_gene: NA
v_gene: TRBV11-2
CDR3aa: CASSLVLGVKAEAFF
CDR3nt: TGTGCCAGCAGCTTAGTACTCGGGGTAAAGGCTGAAGCTTTCTTT

abundance: many
len: 16
j_gene: TRBJ2-6
d_gene: NA
v_gene: TRBV28
CDR3aa: CASTSGTMSGANVLTF
CDR3nt: TGTGCCAGCACGTCCGGGACAATGTCTGGGGCCAACGTCCTGACTTTC

abundance: NA
len: 14
j_gene: TRBJ2-5
d_gene: NA
v_gene: TRBV5-1
CDR3aa: CASSGKGKEETQYF
CDR3nt: TGCGCCAGCAGCGGGAAGGGGAAGGAGGAGACCCAGTACTTC

abundance: NA
len: 16
j_gene: TRBJ2-2
d_gene: NA
v_gene: TRBV10-1
CDR3aa: CASSEGGNGQSGELFF
CDR3nt: TGCGCCAGCAGTGAGGGGGGGAATGGACAATCTGGGGAGCTGTTTTTT

abundance: many
len: 14
j_gene: TRBJ1-1
d_gene: NA
v_gene: TRBV6-1
CDR3aa: CATSKGQVNTEAFF
CDR3nt: TGTGCCACAAGTAAGGGGCAGGTGAACACTGAAGCTTTCTTT

abundance: many
len: 14
j_gene: TRBJ1-1
d_gene: NA
v_gene: TRBV27
CDR3aa: CASRRSTLNTEAFF
CDR3nt: TGTGCCAGCAGGAGGAGTACCCTGAACACTGAAGCTTTCTTT

abundance: few
len: 20
j_gene: TRBJ2-2
d_gene: TRBD2
v_gene: TRBV7-2
CDR3aa: CASIPPRQTSGGPNTGELFF
CDR3nt: TGTGCCAGCATCCCTCCTCGTCAGACTAGCGGGGGCCCGAACACCGGGGAGCTGTTTTTT

abundance: NA
len: 14
j_gene: TRBJ2-1
d_gene: NA
v_gene: TRBV6-1
CDR3aa: CASSEAGQFREQFF
CDR3nt: TGTGCCAGCAGTGAAGCTGGACAGTTCAGGGAGCAGTTCTTC

abundance: many
len: 14
j_gene: TRBJ2-1
d_gene: NA
v_gene: TRBV20-1
CDR3aa: CSARGLATYNEQFF
CDR3nt: TGCAGTGCTAGAGGTCTAGCGACCTACAATGAGCAGTTCTTC

abundance: many
len: 13
j_gene: TRBJ1-1
d_gene: NA
v_gene: TRBV2
CDR3aa: CASSAQGNTEAFF
CDR3nt: TGTGCCAGCAGTGCACAGGGAAACACTGAAGCTTTCTTT

abundance: many
len: 15
j_gene: TRBJ2-7
d_gene: TRBD1
v_gene: TRBV3-1
CDR3aa: CASSQDRTGGYEQYF
CDR3nt: TGTGCCAGCAGCCAAGATCGAACAGGGGGTTACGAGCAGTACTTC

abundance: few
len: 15
j_gene: TRBJ2-2
d_gene: TRBD1
v_gene: TRBV10-3
CDR3aa: CAITRAGQGAGELFF
CDR3nt: TGTGCCATCACTAGGGCGGGACAGGGTGCCGGGGAGCTGTTTTTT

abundance: many
len: 19
j_gene: TRBJ1-5
d_gene: TRBD1
v_gene: TRBV6-1
CDR3aa: CASSEAGVGTGDVPRPQHF
CDR3nt: TGTGCCAGCAGTGAAGCTGGGGTGGGGACAGGGGACGTGCCGAGGCCCCAGCATTTT

abundance: few
len: 13
j_gene: TRBJ2-7
d_gene: NA
v_gene: TRBV10-1
CDR3aa: CASRPDSAYEQYF
CDR3nt: TGCGCCAGCAGACCGGACAGCGCCTACGAGCAGTACTTC

abundance: NA
len: 14
j_gene: TRBJ1-2
d_gene: NA
v_gene: TRBV4-1
CDR3aa: CASRAGGENYGYTF
CDR3nt: TGCGCCAGCAGGGCTGGCGGGGAGAACTATGGCTACACCTTC

abundance: few
len: 20
j_gene: TRBJ2-1
d_gene: TRBD2
v_gene: TRBV4-1
CDR3aa: CASSRYATTGTSGKNNEQFF
CDR3nt: TGCGCCAGCAGCCGATACGCAACTACCGGGACTAGCGGTAAGAACAATGAGCAGTTCTTC

abundance: many
len: 14
j_gene: TRBJ2-5
d_gene: TRBD2
v_gene: TRBV30
CDR3aa: CAWAGGPREETQYF
CDR3nt: TGTGCCTGGGCCGGAGGACCGCGGGAGGAGACCCAGTACTTC

abundance: NA
len: 12
j_gene: TRBJ1-2
d_gene: NA
v_gene: TRBV10-3
CDR3aa: CAISESIYGYTF
CDR3nt: TGTGCCATCAGTGAGTCGATCTACGGCTACACCTTC

abundance: many
len: 14
j_gene: TRBJ1-5
d_gene: NA
v_gene: TRBV12-3/TRBV12-4
CDR3aa: CASSLARDSQPQHF
CDR3nt: TGTGCCAGCAGTTTAGCCAGGGATAGTCAGCCCCAGCATTTT

abundance: many
len: 16
j_gene: TRBJ2-7
d_gene: NA
v_gene: TRBV6-5
CDR3aa: CASSYSSIWGTYEQYF
CDR3nt: TGTGCCAGCAGTTACTCGAGTATATGGGGGACCTACGAGCAGTACTTC

abundance: many
len: 15
j_gene: TRBJ1-1
d_gene: NA
v_gene: TRBV11-2
CDR3aa: CASSHILRGNTEAFF
CDR3nt: TGTGCCAGCAGCCATATACTAAGAGGAAACACTGAAGCTTTCTTT

abundance: few
len: 16
j_gene: TRBJ2-2
d_gene: TRBD2
v_gene: TRBV7-2
CDR3aa: CASSLVAGPGAGELFF
CDR3nt: TGTGCCAGCAGCTTAGTAGCGGGGCCGGGGGCCGGGGAGCTGTTTTTT